The clone carrying this T cell receptor (beta chain) was counted only a few times. Profiling relied on immunoSEQ multiplex PCR, and the TCRdb table lists in-frame clones only, not all of them. The sample yields about 210,000 clones, about 82% seen once. Participants reported their clinical history, and cohort assignment relied on those reports. These data are taken from a study of blood T cell repertoires in COVID-19. Study information: Sample material is recorded as cDNA or gDNA derived from T cells, B-cell-depleted T cells, or PBMCs.

This CDR3 contains 12 residues. Germline assignment: CDR1 SGHAT and CDR2 FQDESV (reference sequence). V lost 3 bases and J 5 bases, leaving 7 bases between the germline ends. The source material was PBMCs or T cells enriched from blood (not recorded which). The receptor was isolated from a man aged 35 to 55 with acute COVID-19. The chain carries TRBV11-1 and TRBJ1-1; a possible D gene is TRBD1 (5 bases). The CDR3 spells CASSFRATEAFF. The CDR3 nucleotides are TGTGCCAGCAGCTTCAGGGCTACTGAAGCTTTCTTT.